This TCR beta chain was obtained from a study of blood T cell repertoires in COVID-19. Looking at the study overall: COVID-19 samples from acute and convalescent phases originated in the United States, Italy and Spain.

In the original analysis: Reference gene primers were amplified, and this amplification served to estimate nucleated cell counts. Only in-frame clones appear in the TCRdb table, and some are missing; sequencing was by immunoSEQ multiplex PCR. That table supplies the V and J calls and clone size; D and trimming were determined from the DNA. The table lists about 80,000 clones, 82% of them singletons, with less than 15% in the top ten. The germline V and J ends were trimmed by 2 bases and 1 base, with 7 bases remaining between them. CDR3 length: 14 residues. Germline-derived CDR1 and CDR2 are MGHDK and SYGVNS.

The sequencing sample was made of peripheral blood. The source of this sequence is an elderly man with acute or convalescent COVID-19. The rearrangement links TRBV25-1 to TRBJ2-3, with D possibly matching TRBD1 (5 bases). The CDR3 spells CASSERQRTDTQYF. CDR3 in DNA: TGTGCCAGCAGTGAAAGACAGCGCACAGATACGCAGTATTTT.